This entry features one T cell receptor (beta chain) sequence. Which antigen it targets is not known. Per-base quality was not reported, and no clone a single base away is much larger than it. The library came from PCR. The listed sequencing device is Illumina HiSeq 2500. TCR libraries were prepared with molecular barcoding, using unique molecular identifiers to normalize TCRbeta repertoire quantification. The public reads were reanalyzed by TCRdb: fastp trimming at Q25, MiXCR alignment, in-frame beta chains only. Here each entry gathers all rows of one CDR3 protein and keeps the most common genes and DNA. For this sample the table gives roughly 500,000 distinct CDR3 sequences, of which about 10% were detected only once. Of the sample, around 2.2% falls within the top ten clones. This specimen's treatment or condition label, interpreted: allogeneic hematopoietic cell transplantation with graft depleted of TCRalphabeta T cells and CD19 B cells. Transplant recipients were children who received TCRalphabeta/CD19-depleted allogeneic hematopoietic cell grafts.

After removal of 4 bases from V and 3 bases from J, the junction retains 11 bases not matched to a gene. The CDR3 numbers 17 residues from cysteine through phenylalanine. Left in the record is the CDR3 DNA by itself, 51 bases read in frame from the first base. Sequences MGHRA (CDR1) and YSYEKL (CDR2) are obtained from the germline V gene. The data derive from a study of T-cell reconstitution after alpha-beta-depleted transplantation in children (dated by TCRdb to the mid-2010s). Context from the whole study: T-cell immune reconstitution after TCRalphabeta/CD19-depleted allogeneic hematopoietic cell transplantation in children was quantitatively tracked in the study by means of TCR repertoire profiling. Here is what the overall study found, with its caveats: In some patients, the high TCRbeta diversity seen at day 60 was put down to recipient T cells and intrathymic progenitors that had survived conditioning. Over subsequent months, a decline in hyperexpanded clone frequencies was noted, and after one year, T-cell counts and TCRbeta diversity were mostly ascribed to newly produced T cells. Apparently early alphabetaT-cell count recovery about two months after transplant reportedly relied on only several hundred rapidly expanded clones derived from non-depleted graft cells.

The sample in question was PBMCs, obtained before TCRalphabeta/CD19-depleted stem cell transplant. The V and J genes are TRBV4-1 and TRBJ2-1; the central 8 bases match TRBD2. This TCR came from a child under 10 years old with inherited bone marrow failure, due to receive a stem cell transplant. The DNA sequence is TGCGCCAGCAGCCCACGGGGGGGACCTCCGAACTACAATGAGCAGTTCTTC. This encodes CASSPRGGPPNYNEQFF.